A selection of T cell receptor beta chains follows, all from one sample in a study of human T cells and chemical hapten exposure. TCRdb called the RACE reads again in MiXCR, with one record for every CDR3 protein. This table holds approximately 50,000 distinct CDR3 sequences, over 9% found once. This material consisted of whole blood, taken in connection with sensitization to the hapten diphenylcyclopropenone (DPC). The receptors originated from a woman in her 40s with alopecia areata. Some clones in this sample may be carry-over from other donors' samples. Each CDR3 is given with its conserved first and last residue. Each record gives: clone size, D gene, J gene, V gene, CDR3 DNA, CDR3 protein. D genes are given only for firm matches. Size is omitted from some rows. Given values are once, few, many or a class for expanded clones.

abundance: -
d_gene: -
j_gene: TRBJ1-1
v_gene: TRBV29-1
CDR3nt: TGCAGCGCTAACGGGGGCAGAACTGAAGCTTTCTTT
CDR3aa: CSANGGRTEAFF

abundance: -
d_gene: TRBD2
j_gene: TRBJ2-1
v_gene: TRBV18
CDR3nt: TGTGCCAGCTCACCAGAGGGGACTAGAGAAAATGAGCAGTTCTTC
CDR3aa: CASSPEGTRENEQFF

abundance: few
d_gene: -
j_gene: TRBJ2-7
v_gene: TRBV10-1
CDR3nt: TGCGCCAGCAGTGAGGGGGCCACACTCTACGAGCAGTACTTC
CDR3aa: CASSEGATLYEQYF

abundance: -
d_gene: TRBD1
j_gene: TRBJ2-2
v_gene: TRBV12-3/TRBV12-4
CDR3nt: TGTGCCAGCAGTTTTCCCCCCCGGGACAGTGGCGCCGGGGAGCTGTTTTTT
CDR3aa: CASSFPPRDSGAGELFF

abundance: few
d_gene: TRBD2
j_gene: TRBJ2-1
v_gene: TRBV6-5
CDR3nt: TGTGCCAGCAGTTACGGTAGCGGGGGGGGCACCTACAATGAGCAGTTCTTC
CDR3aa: CASSYGSGGGTYNEQFF

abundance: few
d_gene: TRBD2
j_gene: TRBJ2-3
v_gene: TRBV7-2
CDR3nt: TGTGCCAGCAGCCTCCTGAGCGGGGGTATGACGGATACGCAGTATTTT
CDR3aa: CASSLLSGGMTDTQYF

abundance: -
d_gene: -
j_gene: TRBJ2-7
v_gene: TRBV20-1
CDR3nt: TGCAGTGCCCGCCCGGGGGGCTACTACGAGCAGTACTTC
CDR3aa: CSARPGGYYEQYF

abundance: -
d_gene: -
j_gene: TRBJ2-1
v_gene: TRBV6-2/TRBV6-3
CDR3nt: TGTGCCAGCAGCTCCCGGGGGATTTTCTACAATGAGCAGTTCTTC
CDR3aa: CASSSRGIFYNEQFF

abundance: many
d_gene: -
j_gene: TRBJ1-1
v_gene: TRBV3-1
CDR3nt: TGTGCCAGCAGCCAAGTAGGGGGGGGCTACATTGAAGCTTTCTTT
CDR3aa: CASSQVGGGYIEAFF

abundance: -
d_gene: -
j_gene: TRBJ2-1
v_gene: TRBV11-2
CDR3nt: TGTGCCAGCCGTATCTACAATGAGCAGTTCTTC
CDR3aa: CASRIYNEQFF

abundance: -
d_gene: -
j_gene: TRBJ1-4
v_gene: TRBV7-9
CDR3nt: TGTGCCAGCAGCTTTGAGACGGCGGGACTGTTTTTT
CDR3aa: CASSFETAGLFF

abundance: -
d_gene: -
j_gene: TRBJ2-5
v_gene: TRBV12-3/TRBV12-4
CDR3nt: TGTGCCAGCAGTTTATCCCCGGGGAAGACCCAGTACTTC
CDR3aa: CASSLSPGKTQYF

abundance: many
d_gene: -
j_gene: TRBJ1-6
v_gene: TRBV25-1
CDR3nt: TGTGCCAGCATGCAGTGGCAGGGGAAACGGCCCCTCCACTTT
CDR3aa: CASMQWQGKRPLHF

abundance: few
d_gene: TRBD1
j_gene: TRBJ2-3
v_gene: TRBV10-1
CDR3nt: TGCGCCAGCAGACCGGGACAGGGACAAACAGATACGCAGTATTTT
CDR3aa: CASRPGQGQTDTQYF

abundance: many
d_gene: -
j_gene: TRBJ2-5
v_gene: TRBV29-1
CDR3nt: TGCAGCGCCGAGGAGGCGGGAGAGACCCAGTACTTC
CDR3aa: CSAEEAGETQYF

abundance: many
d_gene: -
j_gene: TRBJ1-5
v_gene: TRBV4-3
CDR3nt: TGCGCCAGCAGCCAAGATTCGGGGATCCCTGGGCCCCAGCATTTT
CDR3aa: CASSQDSGIPGPQHF

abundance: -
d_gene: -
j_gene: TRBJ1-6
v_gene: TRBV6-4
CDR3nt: TGTGCCAGCAGACAGGACCATAATTCACCCCTCCACTTT
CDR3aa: CASRQDHNSPLHF

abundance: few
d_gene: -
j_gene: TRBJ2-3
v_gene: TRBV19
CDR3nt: TGTGCCAGTAGTATCGCGGGAAGCACAGATACGCAGTATTTT
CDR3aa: CASSIAGSTDTQYF

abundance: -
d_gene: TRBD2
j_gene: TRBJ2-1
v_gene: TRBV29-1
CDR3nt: TGCAGCGTTTTGGCTAGCGGGAGCCCTAGGAGCTCCTACAATGAGCAGTTCTTC
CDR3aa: CSVLASGSPRSSYNEQFF

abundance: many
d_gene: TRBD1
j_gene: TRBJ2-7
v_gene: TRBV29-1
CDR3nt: TGCAGCGTTGGGTGGGACAGGGGCAACGAGCAGTACTTC
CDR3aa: CSVGWDRGNEQYF

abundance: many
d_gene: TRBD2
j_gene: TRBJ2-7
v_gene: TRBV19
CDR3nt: TGTGCCAGTAGTCAAACCCCTAGCGGGGCCTCCTACGAGCAGTACTTC
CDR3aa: CASSQTPSGASYEQYF

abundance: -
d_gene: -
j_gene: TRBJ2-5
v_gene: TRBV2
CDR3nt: TGTGCCAGCAGTGATCTTTCGGGATTATCCCAAGAGACCCAGTACTTC
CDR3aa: CASSDLSGLSQETQYF

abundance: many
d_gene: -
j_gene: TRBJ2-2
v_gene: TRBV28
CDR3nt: TGTGCCAGCAGGAGAGGGGAGCTGTTTTTT
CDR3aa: CASRRGELFF

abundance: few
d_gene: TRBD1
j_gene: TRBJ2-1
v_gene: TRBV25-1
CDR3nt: TGTGCCACCCTACCGGGACAGGGTGGTCATGAGCAGTTCTTC
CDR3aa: CATLPGQGGHEQFF

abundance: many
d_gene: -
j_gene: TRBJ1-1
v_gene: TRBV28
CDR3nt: TGTGCCAGCAGTTTGGACGGGGTCACTGAAGCTTTCTTT
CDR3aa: CASSLDGVTEAFF

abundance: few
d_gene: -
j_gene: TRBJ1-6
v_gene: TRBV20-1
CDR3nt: TGCAGTGCCCGCACACTGGCAGATAATTCACCCCTCCACTTT
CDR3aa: CSARTLADNSPLHF

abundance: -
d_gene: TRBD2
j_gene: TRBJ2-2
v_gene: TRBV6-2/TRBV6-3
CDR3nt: TGTGCCAGCAGTACGATGGGACTAGTGGGAGGCCCCAACACCGGGGAGCTGTTTTTT
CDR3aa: CASSTMGLVGGPNTGELFF

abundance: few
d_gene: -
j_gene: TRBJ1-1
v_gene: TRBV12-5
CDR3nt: TGTGCTAGTGGCCCCGGATTGAACACTGAAGCTTTCTTT
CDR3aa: CASGPGLNTEAFF

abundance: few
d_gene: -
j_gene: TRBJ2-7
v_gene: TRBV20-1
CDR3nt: TGCAGTGCTAGAGAGCTAACACTCTACGAGCAGTACTTC
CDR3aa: CSARELTLYEQYF

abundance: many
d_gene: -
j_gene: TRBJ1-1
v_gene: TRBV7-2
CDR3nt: TGTGCCAGCAGCTTATTCAACCTAGGGGGGGAAGCTTTCTTT
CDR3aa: CASSLFNLGGEAFF

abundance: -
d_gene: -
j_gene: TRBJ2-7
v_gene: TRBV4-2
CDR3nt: TGTGCCAGCAGCCAAAGTGGCGTGCAGTACTTC
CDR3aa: CASSQSGVQYF

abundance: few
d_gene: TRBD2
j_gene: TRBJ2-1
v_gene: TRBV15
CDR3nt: TGTGCCACCAGCAGAGATCTCGCGGGAGGTAACAATGAGCAGTTCTTC
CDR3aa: CATSRDLAGGNNEQFF

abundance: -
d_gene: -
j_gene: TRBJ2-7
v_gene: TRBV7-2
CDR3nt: TGTGCCAGCAGCTTTGGGGGCGGCGAGCAGTACTTC
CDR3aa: CASSFGGGEQYF

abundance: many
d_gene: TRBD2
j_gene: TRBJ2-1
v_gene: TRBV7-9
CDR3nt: TGTGCCAGCAGCTTAGGGGCTAGCGGGAGTGACTACAATGAGCAGTTCTTC
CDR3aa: CASSLGASGSDYNEQFF

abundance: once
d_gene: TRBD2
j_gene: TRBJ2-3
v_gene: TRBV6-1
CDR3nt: TGTGCCAGCAGGCTATTTCGGGAGGTCCCAGATACGCAGAATTTT
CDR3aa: CASRLFREVPDTQNF

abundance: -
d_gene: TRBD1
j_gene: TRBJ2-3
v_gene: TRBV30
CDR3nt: TGTGCCTGGAGTGTGGAACAGGGGGCAGATACGCAGTATTTT
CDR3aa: CAWSVEQGADTQYF

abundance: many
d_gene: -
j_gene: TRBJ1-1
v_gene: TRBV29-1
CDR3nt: TGCAGCCAACGGGGGGAAGCTTTCTTT
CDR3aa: CSQRGEAFF

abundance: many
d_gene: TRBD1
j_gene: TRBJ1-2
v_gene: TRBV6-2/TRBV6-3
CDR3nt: TGTGCCAGCAGTCCAGGACAGGGAATCTATGGCTACACCTTC
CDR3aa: CASSPGQGIYGYTF

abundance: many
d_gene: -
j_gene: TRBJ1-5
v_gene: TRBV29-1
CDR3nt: TGCAGCGTAAGGGACCCGGGTCGCGGTCAGCCCCAGCATTTT
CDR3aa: CSVRDPGRGQPQHF

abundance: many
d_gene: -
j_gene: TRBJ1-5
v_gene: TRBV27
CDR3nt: TGTGCCAGCAGTTCCAGGGGTGGACAGCCCCAGCATTTT
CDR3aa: CASSSRGGQPQHF

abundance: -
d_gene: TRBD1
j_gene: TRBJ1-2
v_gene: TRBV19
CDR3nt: TGTGCCAGTAGTCCAGGCCGGACAGGATCCTATGGCTACACCTTC
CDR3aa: CASSPGRTGSYGYTF